This TCR beta chain came from a study of CD4 and CD8 cells across lung adenocarcinoma regions. The germline CDR1 and CDR2 sequences are MNHEY and SMNVEV (reference sequence). CDR3 length: 13 residues. One entry per CDR3 protein, called by TCRdb with MiXCR from the PCR reads. The profile shows 8,200 or so distinct CDR3 sequences, roughly 56% of them singletons. Donors had localized lung adenocarcinoma, a non-small cell lung cancer. This clonotype turned up a few times. The sequencing input was CD4+ T cells from the center of a lung tumor. This sequence was found in a female donor with lung adenocarcinoma. The CD4 and CD8 labels of this study may be unreliable. The chain is built from TRBV27 and TRBJ2-1; the match to TRBD1 covers 7 bases. The J call may be faulty, since TRBJ2-7 better matches the DNA end. The CDR3 spells CASRWTGRPEQYF. In DNA form, the CDR3 reads TGTGCCAGCAGGTGGACAGGCCGACCTGAGCAGTACTTC.